The 22 T cell receptor beta chains below come from one sample, sequenced in a study of T cells in Graves' hyperthyroidism and ophthalmopathy. The CDR3 regions of TCR beta were amplified from RNA transcripts. The study used the HTBI primer set for a first-round RT-PCR of the TCR CDR3. TCRdb re-derived calls from the multiplex PCR reads in MiXCR, one entry per CDR3 protein. The sample has 500,000 to 800,000 distinct CDR3 sequences; roughly 15% are singletons. Sequencing was done on a sample of blood. The receptor set was obtained from a woman aged 50 to 60 with Graves' ophthalmopathy.

This clonotype was seen ten or more times. The CDR3 region is CASTGQGYQPQHF. Here the CDR3 DNA reads TGTGCCAGCACGGGACAGGGGTATCAGCCCCAGCATTTT. The chain uses TRBV28 and TRBJ1-5; 10 bases align to TRBD1. Germline values: CDR1 MDHEN, CDR2 SYDVKM. With V trimmed by 7 bases and J by 5 bases, 2 bases remained unmatched. The CDR3 loop spans 13 amino acids.

CDR3 amino acids: CAGNTGGYEQFF. The DNA for the CDR3 is TGTGCCGGCAATACAGGAGGCTATGAGCAGTTCTTC. The chain has TRBV28 and TRBJ2-1, with D possibly called TRBD1 or TRBD2 (5 bases each). Germline V gives CDR1 MDHEN, CDR2 SYDVKM. This CDR3 has 12 amino acids. The V gene lost 11 bases and the J gene lost 8 bases, with 16 bases spanning the gap.

This clonotype was counted ten times or more. CDR3 coding DNA: TGTGCCAGCAGAGTAAGCGGACTAGCGGGAAAAGCCTACGAGCAGTACTTC. This encodes CASRVSGLAGKAYEQYF. V gene TRBV2 combines with J gene TRBJ2-7; the match to TRBD2 covers 12 bases. Germline CDR1 reads SNHLY; CDR2 reads FYNNEI. The CDR3 is made up of 17 amino acids. After removal of 6 bases from V and 2 bases from J, the junction contained 11 bases not matched to a gene.

This clonotype was seen repeatedly, ten times or more. The chain combines TRBV28 with TRBJ1-1, with TRBD1 identical over 8 bases. Trimming at V came to 5 bases and at J to 11 bases, leaving 16 bases not matched to a gene. The V gene's germline CDR1 is MDHEN and CDR2 SYDVKM. The CDR3 extends over 15 amino acids. CDR3 in amino acids: CASSLGQGTFSLAFF. DNA of the CDR3: TGTGCCAGCAGTCTCGGACAGGGTACCTTTTCTTTGGCTTTCTTT.

The V and J genes are TRBV12-3 or TRBV12-4 and TRBJ1-2, with 7 bases lining up with TRBD1. J lost 1 base, V lost 7 bases, and 9 bases had no gene match. The CDR3 runs 15 residues. The CDR3 DNA is TGTGCCAGCACCCCCGGGACAGCTTTTAACTATGGCTACACCTTC. Translated, it gives CASTPGTAFNYGYTF.

The V call is TRBV6-2 or TRBV6-3, the J call TRBJ2-3, with 15 bases that match TRBD2. Germline lookup yields CDR1 MNHEY and CDR2 SVGEGT. The CDR3 length is 18 residues. Trimming took 4 bases from V and 5 from J; bases not matched to a gene: 10. The CDR3 DNA is TGTGCCAGCAGTTCGCCGGCCGGGACTAGCGGGAGGATAGATACGCAGTATTTT. It yields the protein CASSSPAGTSGRIDTQYF.

This clonotype was detected a few times. CDR3 DNA sequence: TGTGCCAGCAACAGGGCTTTGCTACAGCCCCAGCATTTT. This encodes CASNRALLQPQHF. This rearrangement joins TRBV10-3 to TRBJ1-5; the D gene is possibly TRBD1 (6 bases). Looked up from germline, CDR1 is ENHRY and CDR2 is SYGVKD. The V and J ends lost 10 bases and 7 bases respectively, with 17 bases between them. This CDR3 comprises 13 residues.

There are many counts of this clonotype. The rearrangement links TRBV12-3 or TRBV12-4 to TRBJ2-1, with 10 positions matching TRBD1. The CDR3 covers 14 residues. V lost 6 bases, J lost 4 bases, and 3 bases stayed unmatched. DNA for the CDR3: TGTGCCAGCAGCTGGGACAGGGGATACAATGAGCAGTTCTTC. Protein sequence: CASSWDRGYNEQFF.

The chain links TRBV27 to TRBJ1-2, with D uncertain. The CDR3 has 12 amino acids. CDR1 and CDR2 (germline): MNHEY, SMNVEV (reference sequence). V shed 3 bases and J shed 8 bases, with 10 bases lying between them. The CDR3 is CASSFSGGGYTF. The CDR3 region has the DNA TGTGCCAGCAGTTTTTCGGGTGGGGGCTACACCTTC.

The table lists this clonotype with many counts. The rearrangement links TRBV5-1 to TRBJ2-1, with TRBD2 identical over 9 bases. Germline trimming cut 1 base from V and 5 bases from J; bases unmatched to any gene: 7. Per germline, CDR1 SGHRS and CDR2 YFSETQ. This CDR3 has 16 amino acids. This chain's CDR3 is CASSLRLAGMNNEQFF. DNA of the CDR3: TGCGCCAGCAGCTTGAGGCTAGCGGGAATGAACAATGAGCAGTTCTTC. The complete variable domain, with remaining parts taken from reference TRBV5-1 and TRBJ2-1, reads KAGVTQTPRYLIKTRGQQVTLSCSPISGHRSVSWYQQTPGQGLQFLFEYFSETQRNKGNFPGRFSGRQFSNSRSEMNVSTLELGDSALYLCASSLRLAGMNNEQFFGPGTRLTVL.

This clonotype was recorded many times. The rearrangement uses TRBV3-1 and TRBJ2-1; 13 bases map to TRBD2. The CDR3 totals 15 residues. CDR1 is LGHDT and CDR2 is YNNKEL in the germline V gene (reference sequence). The V gene end was trimmed by 0 bases and the J gene end by 11 bases; junction bases not matched to a gene: 4. The CDR3 loop is CASSQDGLAGEQQFF. The CDR3 DNA reads as TGTGCCAGCAGCCAAGATGGACTAGCGGGAGAACAGCAGTTCTTC.

The chain uses TRBV12-3 or TRBV12-4 and TRBJ2-3; no clear D. V lost 2 bases, J lost 8 bases, and 8 bases lay in between. The CDR3 covers 12 residues. CDR3 in amino acids: CASSLLQPTQYF. The DNA for the CDR3 is TGTGCCAGCAGTTTATTGCAGCCTACGCAGTATTTT.

This clonotype turned up a few times. This chain uses TRBV9 with TRBJ2-7, with D unresolved. The CDR3 is 13 amino acids. Germline-derived CDR1 and CDR2 are SGDLS and YYNGEE. V was shortened by 2 bases and J by 3 bases, with 9 bases between the two germline ends. CDR3 amino acids: CASSVSLNYEQYF. The CDR3 DNA sequence: TGTGCCAGCAGCGTGAGCTTGAACTACGAGCAGTACTTC.

A remark on this clonotype: A much more abundant neighbour one base away suggests this may be a read error. V and J are TRBV7-9 and TRBJ2-5; D is unresolved. The CDR3 spans 14 residues. Deletions cut 2 bases from V and 1 base from J, with 8 bases between. Germline assignment: CDR1 SEHNR and CDR2 FQNEAQ (reference sequence). CDR3 region: CASSLIEAQETQYF. In DNA form, the CDR3 reads TGTGCCAGCAGCTTAATTGAGGCCCAAGAGACCCAGTACTTC.

Many counts were recorded for this clonotype. The gene calls are TRBV7-9 and TRBJ2-7; 13 bases are shared with TRBD2. Germline loops: CDR1 SEHNR, CDR2 FQNEAQ (reference sequence). Trimming removed 5 bases from V and 3 bases from J; junction bases left unmatched: 10. The CDR3 is made up of 17 amino acids. This CDR3 reads CASSKTLGLAGVYEQYF. In DNA form, the CDR3 reads TGTGCCAGCAGCAAAACCCTCGGACTAGCGGGGGTCTACGAGCAGTACTTC.

This clonotype was seen many times. V is TRBV5-1 and J is TRBJ2-1, with TRBD2 identical over 15 bases. The germline CDR1 and CDR2 sequences are SGHRS and YFSETQ. The CDR3 spans 18 residues. V was clipped by 5 bases and J by 0 bases; unmatched bases: 6. In DNA form, the CDR3 reads TGCGCCAGCAGATGGACTAGCGGGAGGGATAGCTCCTACAATGAGCAGTTCTTC. It yields the protein CASRWTSGRDSSYNEQFF.

This clonotype was observed many times. The chain combines TRBV20-1 with TRBJ2-1; 7 bases align to TRBD2. Germline trimming cut 1 base from V and 4 bases from J; bases unmatched to any gene: 13. CDR1 and CDR2 (germline): DFQATT, SNEGSKA (reference sequence). The CDR3 runs to 17 residues. The CDR3, as DNA: TGCAGTGCTAGAGGTCGTTATAGGAGCGGGAATTACAATGAGCAGTTCTTC. Its translation: CSARGRYRSGNYNEQFF.

This chain uses TRBV3-1 with TRBJ1-3, with 7 nucleotides matching TRBD1. Germline loops: CDR1 LGHDT, CDR2 YNNKEL (reference sequence). Trimming cost V 0 bases and J 2 bases; bases outside gene matches: 4. The CDR3 totals 16 residues. CDR3 residues: CASSQEGDRTGNTIYF. In nucleotides, the CDR3 is TGTGCCAGCAGCCAAGAGGGGGACAGAACTGGAAACACCATATATTTT.

This clonotype was detected ten times or more. The chain is built from TRBV20-1 and TRBJ2-1; 11 nucleotides line up with TRBD2. The CDR3 contains 14 residues. Germline assignment: CDR1 DFQATT and CDR2 SNEGSKA (reference sequence). The junction had 3 bases not matched to a gene; V was cut back by 2 bases and J by 6 bases. In DNA form, the CDR3 reads TGCAGTGCTAGAACTAGCGGGAGCCGCAATGAGCAGTTCTTC. Protein: CSARTSGSRNEQFF.

There are a few counts of this clonotype. The chain employs TRBV3-1 and TRBJ1-3; D unresolved. V dropped 8 bases and J dropped 1 base, with 12 bases sitting between them. Germline assignment: CDR1 LGHDT and CDR2 YNNKEL (reference sequence). The CDR3 spans 14 residues. The chain's CDR3 is CASGTTKSGNTIYF. The CDR3 DNA is TGTGCCAGCGGCACAACGAAGTCTGGAAACACCATATATTTT.

This clonotype has at least ten counts. This chain connects TRBV28 to TRBJ1-1; 7 nucleotides line up with TRBD1. Germline CDR1 and CDR2: MDHEN and SYDVKM. The V segment lost 2 bases and the J segment 1 base; nucleotides outside the gene matches: 4. The CDR3 runs 15 residues. The CDR3 nucleotides read TGTGCCAGCAGTTTACAGGGGGGAGAGAACACTGAAGCTTTCTTT. Residues: CASSLQGGENTEAFF.

This clonotype was counted many times. The genes are TRBV6-1 and TRBJ2-2; TRBD2 is a possible D gene (7 bases). Trimming stripped 0 bases from V and 3 bases from J, with 11 bases between. The CDR3 is 16 amino acids. Germline assignment: CDR1 MNHNS and CDR2 SASEGT. The CDR3 DNA sequence: TGTGCCAGCAGTGAAGCTTTAGGGGGGGACACCGGGGAGCTGTTTTTT. Translated: CASSEALGGDTGELFF.